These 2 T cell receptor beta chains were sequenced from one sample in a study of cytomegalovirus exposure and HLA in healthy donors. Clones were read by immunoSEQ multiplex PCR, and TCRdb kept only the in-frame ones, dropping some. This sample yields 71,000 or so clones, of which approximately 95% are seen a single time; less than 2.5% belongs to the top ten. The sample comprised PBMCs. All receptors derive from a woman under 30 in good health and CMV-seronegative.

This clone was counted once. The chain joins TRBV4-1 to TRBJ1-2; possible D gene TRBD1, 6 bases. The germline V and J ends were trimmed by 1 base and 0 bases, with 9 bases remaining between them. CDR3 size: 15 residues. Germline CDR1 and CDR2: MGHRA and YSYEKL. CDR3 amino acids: CASSQADRANYGYTF. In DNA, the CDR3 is TGCGCCAGCAGCCAAGCGGACAGAGCTAACTATGGCTACACCTTC.

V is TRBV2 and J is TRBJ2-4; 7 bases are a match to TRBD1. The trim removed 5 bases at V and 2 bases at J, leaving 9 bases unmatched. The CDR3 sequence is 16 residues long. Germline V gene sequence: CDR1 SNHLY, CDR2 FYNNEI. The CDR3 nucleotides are TGTGCCAGCAGTTACCCGACAGGGATGTCCAAAAACATTCAGTACTTC. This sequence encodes CASSYPTGMSKNIQYF.